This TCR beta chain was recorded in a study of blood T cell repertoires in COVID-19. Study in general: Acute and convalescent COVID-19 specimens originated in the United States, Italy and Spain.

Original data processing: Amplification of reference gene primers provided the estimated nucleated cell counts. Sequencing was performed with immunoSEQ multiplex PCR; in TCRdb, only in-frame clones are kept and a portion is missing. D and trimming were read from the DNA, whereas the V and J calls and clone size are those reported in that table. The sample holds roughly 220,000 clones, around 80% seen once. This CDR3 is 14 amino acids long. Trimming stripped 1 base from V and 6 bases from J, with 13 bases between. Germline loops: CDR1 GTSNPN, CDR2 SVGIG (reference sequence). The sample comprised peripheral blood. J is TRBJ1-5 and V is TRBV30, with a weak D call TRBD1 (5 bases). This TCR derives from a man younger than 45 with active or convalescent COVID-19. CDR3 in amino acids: CAWSGVGVPQPQHF. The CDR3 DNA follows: TGTGCCTGGAGTGGGGTAGGGGTCCCTCAGCCCCAGCATTTT.